This TCR beta chain was observed in a study of blood T cell repertoires in COVID-19. On the study more broadly: Spain, Italy and the United States supplied samples that represented acute and convalescent COVID-19.

Some clones are missing from TCRdb's copy, which holds only in-frame ones; the method was immunoSEQ multiplex PCR. Found here are over 350,000 clones, approximately 90% of them singletons; the top ten hold 4.3%. V lost 6 bases and J lost 3; bases outside the gene matches: 10. The germline V gene encodes CDR1 WSHSY and CDR2 SAAADI. There are 15 residues in the CDR3. The chain couples TRBV10-2 to TRBJ2-7; 8 nucleotides agree with TRBD1. Sample: peripheral blood. The TCR comes from a woman aged 30 to 39 with acute or convalescent COVID-19. CDR3 in DNA: TGCGCCAGCAGCCCCACAGCAGGGGGCTTCTACGAGCAGTACTTC. This gives the protein CASSPTAGGFYEQYF.